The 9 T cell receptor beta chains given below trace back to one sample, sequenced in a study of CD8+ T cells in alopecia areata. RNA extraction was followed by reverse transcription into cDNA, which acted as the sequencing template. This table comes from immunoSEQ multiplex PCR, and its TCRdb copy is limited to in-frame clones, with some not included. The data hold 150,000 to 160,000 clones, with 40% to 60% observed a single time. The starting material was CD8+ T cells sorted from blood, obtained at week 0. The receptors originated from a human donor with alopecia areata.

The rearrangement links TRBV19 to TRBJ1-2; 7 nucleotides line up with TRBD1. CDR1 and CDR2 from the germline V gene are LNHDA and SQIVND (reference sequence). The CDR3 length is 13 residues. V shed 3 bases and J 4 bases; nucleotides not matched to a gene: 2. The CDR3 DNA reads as TGTGCCAGTAGTATCGGGACAGTCTATGGCTACACCTTC. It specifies CASSIGTVYGYTF.

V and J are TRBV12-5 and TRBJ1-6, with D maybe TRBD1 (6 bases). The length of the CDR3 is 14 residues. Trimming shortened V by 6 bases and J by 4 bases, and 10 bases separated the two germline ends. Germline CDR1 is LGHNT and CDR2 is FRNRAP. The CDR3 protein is CASGPTGYNSPLHF. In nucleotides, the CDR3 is TGTGCTAGTGGCCCTACAGGGTATAATTCACCCCTCCACTTT.

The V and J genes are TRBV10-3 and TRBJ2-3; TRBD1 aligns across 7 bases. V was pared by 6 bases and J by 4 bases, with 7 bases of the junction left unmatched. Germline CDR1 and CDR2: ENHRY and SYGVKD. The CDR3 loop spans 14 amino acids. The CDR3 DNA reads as TGTGCCATCAGGACAGGGAGTTTGGCAGATACGCAGTATTTT. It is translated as CAIRTGSLADTQYF.

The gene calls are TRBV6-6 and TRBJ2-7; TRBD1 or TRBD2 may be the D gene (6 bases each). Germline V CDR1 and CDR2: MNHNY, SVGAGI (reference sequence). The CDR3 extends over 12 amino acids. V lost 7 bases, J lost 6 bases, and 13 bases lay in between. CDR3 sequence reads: CASTGGTSEQYF. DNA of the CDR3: TGTGCCAGCACCGGAGGGACATCCGAGCAGTACTTC.

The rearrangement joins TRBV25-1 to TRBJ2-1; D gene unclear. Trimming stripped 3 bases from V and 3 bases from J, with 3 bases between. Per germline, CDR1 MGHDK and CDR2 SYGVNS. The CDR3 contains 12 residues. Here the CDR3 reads CASSDGYNEQFF. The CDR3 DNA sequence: TGTGCCAGCAGTGATGGCTACAATGAGCAGTTCTTC.

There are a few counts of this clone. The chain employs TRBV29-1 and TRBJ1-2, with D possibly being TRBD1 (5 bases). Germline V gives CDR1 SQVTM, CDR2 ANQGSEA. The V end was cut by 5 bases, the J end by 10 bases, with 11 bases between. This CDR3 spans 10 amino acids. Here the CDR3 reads CSVIDSHYTF. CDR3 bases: TGCAGCGTTATTGACAGCCACTACACCTTC.

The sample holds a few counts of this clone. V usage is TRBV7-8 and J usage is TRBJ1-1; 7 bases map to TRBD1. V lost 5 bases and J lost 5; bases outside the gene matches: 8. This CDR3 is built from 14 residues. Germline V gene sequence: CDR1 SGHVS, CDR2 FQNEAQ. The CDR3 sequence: CASSLQGMGTEAFF. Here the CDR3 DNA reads TGTGCCAGCAGCCTACAGGGGATGGGGACTGAAGCTTTCTTT. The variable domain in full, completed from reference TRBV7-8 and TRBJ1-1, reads GAGVSQSPRYKVAKRGQDVALRCDPISGHVSLFWYQQALGQGPEFLTYFQNEAQLDKSGLPSDRFFAERPEGSVSTLKIQRTQQEDSAVYLCASSLQGMGTEAFFGQGTRLTVV.

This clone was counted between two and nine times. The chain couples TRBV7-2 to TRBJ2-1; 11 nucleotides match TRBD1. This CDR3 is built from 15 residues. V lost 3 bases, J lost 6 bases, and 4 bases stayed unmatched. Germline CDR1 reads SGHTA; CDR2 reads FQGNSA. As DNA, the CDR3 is TGTGCCAGCAGCTTTGGGACAGGGGGTATCAATGAGCAGTTCTTC. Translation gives CASSFGTGGINEQFF.

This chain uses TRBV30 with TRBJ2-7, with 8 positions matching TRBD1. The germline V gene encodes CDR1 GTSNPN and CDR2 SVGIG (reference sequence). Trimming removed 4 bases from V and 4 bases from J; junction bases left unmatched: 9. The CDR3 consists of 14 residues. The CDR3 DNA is TGTGCCTGGAACCTCGGGACAGGAGAATACGAGCAGTACTTC. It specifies CAWNLGTGEYEQYF.